Following are 21 T cell receptor beta chains from one sample sequenced in a study of T cells in Graves' hyperthyroidism and ophthalmopathy. Amplified regions were TCR beta CDR3 sequences from RNA transcripts. A first-round RT-PCR of the TCR CDR3 used the HTBI primer set. TCRdb passed the multiplex PCR reads through MiXCR, listing each CDR3 protein once. The sample lists just over 550,000 distinct CDR3 sequences; 46% were seen once. Sequences were obtained from peripheral blood or thyroid tissue (not recorded which). These receptors all come from a woman between 18 and 30 years old with Graves' hyperthyroidism.

The sample holds a few counts of this clonotype. V usage is TRBV25-1 and J usage is TRBJ1-5; D ambiguous. The CDR3 length is 12 residues. The V and J ends lost 8 bases and 7 bases respectively, with 12 bases between them. Germline V CDR1 and CDR2: MGHDK, SYGVNS. The CDR3 sequence is CASWAGAQPQHF. DNA for the CDR3: TGTGCCAGCTGGGCTGGTGCGCAGCCCCAGCATTTT.

The chain couples TRBV19 to TRBJ1-5, with 8 bases lining up with TRBD1. J lost 6 bases, V lost 7 bases, and 5 bases had no gene match. The CDR3 covers 13 residues. CDR1 and CDR2 from the germline V gene are LNHDA and SQIVND (reference sequence). The CDR3 bases are TGTGCCAGTACAAAGGACAGGGTTCAGCCCCAGCATTTT. The encoded protein is CASTKDRVQPQHF.

The chain combines TRBV29-1 with TRBJ1-4; a possible D gene is TRBD1 (6 bases). V lost 7 bases and J 0 bases, leaving 9 bases between the germline ends. The CDR3 totals 13 residues. Per germline, CDR1 SQVTM and CDR2 ANQGSEA. CDR3 coding DNA: TGCAGCGCTAGACAGGCAACTAATGAAAAACTGTTTTTT. Its protein is CSARQATNEKLFF. Variable domain in full (rest from reference TRBV29-1 and TRBJ1-4): SAVISQKPSRDICQRGTSLTIQCQVDSQVTMMFWYRQQPGQSLTLIATANQGSEATYESGFVIDKFPISRPNLTFSTLTVSNMSPEDSSIYLCSARQATNEKLFFGSGTQLSVL.

This clonotype was seen many times. The chain is built from TRBV19 and TRBJ2-7; unclear D gene. V dropped 5 bases and J dropped 4 bases, with 12 bases sitting between them. CDR3 length: 13 residues. From germline, CDR1 is LNHDA and CDR2 SQIVND (reference sequence). CDR3 amino acids: CASSPRTVYEQYF. As DNA, the CDR3 is TGTGCCAGTAGTCCCCGGACGGTTTACGAGCAGTACTTC.

In this sample, this clonotype turned up a few times. The rearrangement links TRBV2 to TRBJ1-2, with D possibly matching TRBD1 (6 bases). CDR3 length: 14 residues. V was shortened by 6 bases and J by 2 bases, with 13 bases between the two germline ends. Per germline, CDR1 SNHLY and CDR2 FYNNEI. The CDR3 sequence: CASRDGGQNYGYTF. The CDR3 coding sequence is TGTGCCAGCAGAGATGGAGGACAGAACTATGGCTACACCTTC.

With regard to this clonotype: Given a much more abundant clone one base away, this may be a read error. V gene TRBV15 combines with J gene TRBJ2-5, with D maybe TRBD2 (6 bases). Germline CDR1 and CDR2: LNHNV and YYDKDF (reference sequence). V was clipped by 5 bases and J by 7 bases, with 17 bases between them. The CDR3 contains 14 residues. CDR3 sequence (DNA): TGTGCCACCAGCGGGGGGTCGCGGCTCGGGACCCAGTACTTC. This translates into CATSGGSRLGTQYF.

The rearrangement uses TRBV5-4 and TRBJ1-2; 9 nucleotides agree with TRBD1. CDR1 and CDR2 (germline): SGHNT, YYREEE (reference sequence). CDR3 size: 17 residues. V was clipped by 4 bases and J by 2 bases; unmatched bases: 12. CDR3 bases: TGTGCCAGCAGCCTGGGACAGGGAAAAGGCCTGAACTATGGCTACACCTTC. Encoded protein: CASSLGQGKGLNYGYTF.

This clonotype was detected only a few times. At one end the junction does not follow the germline gene, possibly because of a read error. This chain uses TRBV12-3 or TRBV12-4 with TRBJ2-5; D tentatively reads TRBD1 or TRBD2 (5 bases each). The CDR3 spans 15 residues. CDR3 bases: TGTGCCAACAGTTTATCCGGGGCTAAGGAAGAGACCCAGTACTTC. Its translation: CANSLSGAKEETQYF.

The CDR3 DNA sequence: TGTGCCAGCAGCCGAAGACAGGAGTTTGGAAACACCATATATTTT. It encodes CASSRRQEFGNTIYF. The chain joins TRBV2 to TRBJ1-3; tentatively, D is TRBD1 (6 bases). This CDR3 is built from 15 residues. V lost 6 bases and J lost 3, with 15 bases in between. The V gene's germline CDR1 is SNHLY and CDR2 FYNNEI.

At least ten counts were recorded for this clonotype. The chain employs TRBV10-3 and TRBJ2-7; tentatively, D is TRBD2 (6 bases). This CDR3 is 16 amino acids long. The germline V and J ends were trimmed by 1 base and 1 base, with 14 bases remaining between them. CDR1 and CDR2 from the germline V gene are ENHRY and SYGVKD. The CDR3: CAISEYRLVGSYEQYF. CDR3 in DNA: TGTGCCATCAGTGAGTACCGACTAGTGGGTTCCTACGAGCAGTACTTC.

The J gene is TRBJ2-2, the V gene TRBV10-3; D is perhaps TRBD2 (5 bases). Per germline, CDR1 ENHRY and CDR2 SYGVKD. This CDR3 spans 12 amino acids. V shed 10 bases and J shed 8 bases, with 14 bases lying between them. CDR3 sequence reads: CATGAGWGELFF. The CDR3 coding sequence is TGTGCCACGGGCGCGGGTTGGGGGGAGCTGTTTTTT.

On this clonotype: A read error may explain this, as a much larger clone is one base away. The chain couples TRBV2 to TRBJ2-7; 9 bases match TRBD1. The CDR3 consists of 13 residues. V dropped 7 bases and J dropped 6; count of bases not matched to a gene: 7. Germline V gene lookup returns CDR1 SNHLY and CDR2 FYNNEI. The CDR3 DNA sequence: TGTGCCAGCAATCGGGACAGGGTGGGCGAGCAGTACTTC. This sequence encodes CASNRDRVGEQYF.

The rearrangement links TRBV15 to TRBJ1-2; TRBD1 might be the D (5 bases). With 0 bases removed from V and 4 bases from J, the gap between germline ends came to 9 bases. Germline V gene data show CDR1 as LNHNV and CDR2 as YYDKDF (reference sequence). The CDR3 loop spans 14 amino acids. CDR3 sequence reads: CATSRDGAGYGYTF. The CDR3 coding sequence is TGTGCCACCAGCAGAGATGGGGCGGGCTATGGCTACACCTTC.

In its sample, this clonotype was seen many times. The rearrangement joins TRBV20-1 to TRBJ1-3, with a tentative D call TRBD1 (6 bases). The CDR3 spans 13 residues. Trimming pared 6 bases from V and 0 bases from J, leaving 9 bases between. Germline loops: CDR1 DFQATT, CDR2 SNEGSKA (reference sequence). In nucleotides, the CDR3 is TGCAGTGCCCAGGGGTACTCTGGAAACACCATATATTTT. This codes for CSAQGYSGNTIYF.

The chain couples TRBV25-1 to TRBJ1-1, with D perhaps matching TRBD1 (6 bases). Trimming removed 2 bases at V and 7 bases at J, with 11 bases between. This CDR3 comprises 13 residues. Germline values: CDR1 MGHDK, CDR2 SYGVNS. The CDR3 DNA reads as TGTGCCAGCAGTGAAGTTGGGGGCCGTGAAGCTTTCTTT. It translates to CASSEVGGREAFF.

The chain employs TRBV24-1 and TRBJ1-5; no reliable D call. Germline CDR1 is KGHDR and CDR2 is SFDVKD. The CDR3 has 15 residues. V gave up 1 base and J gave up 2 bases, with 8 bases separating them. CDR3 DNA sequence: TGTGCCACCAGTGATTTCCGGGTCGGCAATCAGCCCCAGCATTTT. Its protein is CATSDFRVGNQPQHF.

The chain couples TRBV2 to TRBJ1-4, with 8 bases fitting TRBD1. CDR3 length: 17 amino acids. The V gene's germline CDR1 is SNHLY and CDR2 FYNNEI. The J segment lost 7 bases and the V segment lost 5 bases, leaving 15 bases of the junction unmatched. CDR3 sequence (DNA): TGTGCCAGCAGTTCCTCCGAGACAGGGGAGATCGGTGAAAAACTGTTTTTT. As protein: CASSSSETGEIGEKLFF.

This rearrangement joins TRBV10-3 to TRBJ2-7; TRBD2 might be the D (5 bases). Germline CDR1 is ENHRY and CDR2 is SYGVKD. V was shortened by 10 bases and J by 4 bases, with 20 bases between the two germline ends. The CDR3 has 14 residues. The DNA of the CDR3 is TGTGCCAGCAGAACCGGGAAAATACTGTACGAGCAGTACTTC. The encoded protein is CASRTGKILYEQYF.

In this sample, this clonotype turned up a few times. The chain carries TRBV9 and TRBJ1-2, with 9 bases fitting TRBD1. Germline CDR1 SGDLS, CDR2 YYNGEE. The CDR3 covers 13 residues. V dropped 4 bases and J dropped 6; count of bases not matched to a gene: 4. CDR3 amino acids: CASSPWDRDGYTF. The DNA for the CDR3 is TGTGCCAGCAGCCCTTGGGACAGGGATGGCTACACCTTC.

This clonotype was observed a single time. The rearrangement links TRBV29-1 to TRBJ1-5; D remains unclear. This CDR3 has 14 residues. Germline CDR1 is SQVTM and CDR2 is ANQGSEA. V dropped 4 bases and J dropped 1 base, with 11 bases sitting between them. In DNA form, the CDR3 reads TGCAGCGTTGTTTCCGACGGCAGCAATCAGCCCCAGCATTTT. Protein: CSVVSDGSNQPQHF.

This clonotype was seen a handful of times. CDR3 in DNA: TGTGCCAGCAGCAGGGGGCACTACGAGCAGTACTTC. This translates into CASSRGHYEQYF. The rearrangement uses TRBV7-6 and TRBJ2-7; 7 bases agree with TRBD1. The V gene end was trimmed by 5 bases and the J gene end by 3 bases; junction bases not matched to a gene: 1. The germline V gene encodes CDR1 SGHVS and CDR2 FNYEAQ. CDR3 length: 12 residues.